This T cell receptor (beta chain) was sequenced for a study of somatic mutations in cytotoxic T cells in rheumatoid arthritis. As for the study in general: The flow sorting of some V beta antibody-stained T-cell populations reached nearly 100% purity, and the sorted populations included V beta1+ cells sequenced for TCRB.

J gave up 5 bases and V 7 bases, and 10 bases lay outside the gene matches. The V gene's germline CDR1 is MNHEY and CDR2 SVGAGI. This CDR3 spans 15 amino acids. Note on this clone: Its antigen is unidentified.

Whole-study findings and limits: TRBV07's slight underrepresentation, observed in rheumatoid arthritis patients, lacked adjustment for multiple comparisons. Rheumatoid arthritis patients were compared with age-matched healthy controls, and their CD8+ T-cell clonality did not differ significantly.

Assay used: immunoSEQ multiplex PCR; TCRdb lists only in-frame clones, some missing. The table lists fewer than 30,000 clones, under 75% of them singletons. Sequencing was performed on CD8+ T cells sorted from blood. The rearrangement uses TRBV6-5 and TRBJ2-1; 8 bases fit TRBD2. The source is a woman aged 18-30 years in good health. CDR3 protein: CASTDATSGNNEQFF. CDR3 in DNA: TGTGCCAGCACCGACGCAACTAGCGGCAACAATGAGCAGTTCTTC.